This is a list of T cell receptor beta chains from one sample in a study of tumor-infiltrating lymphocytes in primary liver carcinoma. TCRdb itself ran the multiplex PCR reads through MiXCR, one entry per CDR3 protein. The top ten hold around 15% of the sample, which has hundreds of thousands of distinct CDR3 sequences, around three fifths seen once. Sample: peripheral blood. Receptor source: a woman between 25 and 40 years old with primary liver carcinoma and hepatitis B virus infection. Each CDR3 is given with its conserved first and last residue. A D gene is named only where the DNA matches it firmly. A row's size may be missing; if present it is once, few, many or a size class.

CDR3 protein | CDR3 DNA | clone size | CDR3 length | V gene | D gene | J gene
CVSSLDHGTTYEQYF | TGTGTCAGCAGCTTAGATCACGGGACGACCTACGAGCAGTATTTC | . | 15 | TRBV11-2 | . | TRBJ2-7
CASSPARGRGSYEQYF | TGTGCCAGCAGCCCCGCCCGTGGCAGGGGCTCCTACGAGCAGTACTTC | . | 16 | TRBV6-2/TRBV6-3 | . | TRBJ2-7
CASNSYGAVNYGYAF | TGTGCCAGCAATTCCTATGGGGCCGTAAACTATGGCTACGCCTTC | . | 15 | TRBV6-5 | . | TRBJ1-2
CASGGFAGGPYEQYF | TGTGCCAGCGGGGGGTTTGCGGGAGGGCCCTACGAGCAGTACTTC | . | 15 | TRBV7-8 | TRBD2 | TRBJ2-7
CASGLGAAGQETQYF | TGTGCTAGTGGTTTGGGAGCAGCGGGGCAAGAGACCCAGTACTTC | . | 15 | TRBV12-5 | TRBD2 | TRBJ2-5
CASRTGLGTDTQYF | TGTGCTAGCAGGACGGGTCTGGGCACAGATACGCAGTATTTT | few | 14 | TRBV28 | . | TRBJ2-3
CASSPGTGEREQYF | TGTGCCAGCAGCCCAGGGACAGGGGAAAGGGAGCAGTACTTC | . | 14 | TRBV5-4 | TRBD1 | TRBJ2-7
CASRMTGGFYNEQFF | TGTGCCAGCAGAATGACAGGGGGTTTCTACAATGAGCAGTTCTTC | many | 15 | TRBV6-5 | TRBD1 | TRBJ2-1
CASGWTGGDYGYTF | TGTGCCAGCGGCTGGACAGGGGGCGACTATGGGTACACCTTC | . | 14 | TRBV11-1 | TRBD1 | TRBJ1-2
CASSLGSGNPTKNYGYTF | TGTGCCAGCAGCTTAGGTTCGGGGAACCCGACCAAGAACTATGGCTACACCTTC | . | 18 | TRBV13 | . | TRBJ1-2
CSIEAGESGYTF | TGCAGCATTGAAGCGGGGGAGTCGGGCTACACCTTC | . | 12 | TRBV29-1 | . | TRBJ1-2
CASSDRQDTGELFF | TGTGCCAGCAGCGACCGACAGGACACCGGGGAGCTGTTTTTT | many | 14 | TRBV11-2 | . | TRBJ2-2
CASSSEGYEQYF | TGTGCCAGCAGCTCTGAGGGCTACGAGCAGTACTTC | few | 12 | TRBV28 | . | TRBJ2-7
CASSKARNIGELFF | TGTGCCAGCTCCAAGGCGCGGAACATCGGGGAGCTGTTTTTT | . | 14 | TRBV11-3 | . | TRBJ2-2
CASSSYPGSETQYF | TGTGCCAGCAGTTCCTACCCGGGGTCAGAGACCCAGTACTTC | . | 14 | TRBV12-3/TRBV12-4 | . | TRBJ2-5
CASSAQGEYYGYTF | TGTGCCAGCAGCGCACAGGGGGAGTACTATGGCTACACCTTC | many | 14 | TRBV11-2 | TRBD1 | TRBJ1-2
CASSIGEAYNEQFF | TGTGCCAGTAGTATTGGGGAGGCTTACAATGAGCAGTTCTTC | . | 14 | TRBV19 | . | TRBJ2-1
CSVGVGLVKNIQYF | TGCAGTGTGGGCGTGGGGTTAGTCAAAAACATTCAGTACTTC | . | 14 | TRBV29-1 | . | TRBJ2-4
CASSGPGEIETQYF | TGTGCCAGCAGTGGACCAGGGGAGATCGAGACCCAGTACTTC | . | 14 | TRBV6-1 | . | TRBJ2-5
CASSPLTGSRETQYF | TGTGCCAGCAGCCCTTTGACGGGGAGCCGGGAGACCCAGTACTTC | . | 15 | TRBV4-2 | . | TRBJ2-5
CASSTSGGVFF | TGTGCCAGCAGTACTAGCGGGGGGGTCTTTTTT | few | 11 | TRBV12-3/TRBV12-4 | TRBD2 | TRBJ2-2
CASGETGDQPQHF | TGTGCTAGTGGGGAGACAGGCGATCAGCCCCAGCATTTT | few | 13 | TRBV12-5 | . | TRBJ1-5
CGAQANTEDFF | TGCGGCGCACAAGCGAACACTGAAGATTTCTTT | . | 11 | TRBV29-1 | . | TRBJ1-1
CAWTGSYNEQFF | TGTGCCTGGACAGGGTCCTACAATGAGCAGTTCTTC | few | 12 | TRBV30 | . | TRBJ2-1
CASSLRGGGSPLHF | TGTGCCAGCAGCTTACGAGGGGGCGGCTCACCCCTCCACTTT | few | 14 | TRBV7-9 | TRBD1 | TRBJ1-6
CASSLSGNNEQFF | TGTGCCAGCAGTCTTAGCGGAAACAATGAGCAGTTCTTC | . | 13 | TRBV28 | . | TRBJ2-1
CASSQVPTSGPENEHFF | TGTGCCAGCAGCCAAGTGCCGACTAGCGGGCCCGAGAATGAGCATTTCTTC | . | 17 | TRBV4-2 | TRBD2 | TRBJ2-1
CASSISGDAFYNEQFF | TGTGCCAGCAGTATCTCCGGGGACGCATTTTACAATGAGCAGTTCTTC | . | 16 | TRBV12-3/TRBV12-4 | . | TRBJ2-1
CASSFNSDIRYF | TGTGCCAGCAGCTTCAATTCGGACATTAGGTACTTC | . | 12 | TRBV5-6 | . | TRBJ2-4
CASSYIAVSTYEQYF | TGTGCCAGCAGTTATATAGCGGTTTCCACCTACGAGCAGTACTTC | few | 15 | TRBV6-2/TRBV6-3 | . | TRBJ2-7
CASSSADSYNSPLHF | TGTGCCAGCAGTTCCGCCGACTCCTATAATTCACCCCTCCACTTT | many | 15 | TRBV12-3/TRBV12-4 | . | TRBJ1-6
CASSPPAGASNQPQHF | TGTGCCAGCAGCCCCCCCGCGGGGGCTAGCAATCAGCCCCAGCATTTT | . | 16 | TRBV21-1 | . | TRBJ1-5
CASSSLPGYWPYEQYF | TGTGCCAGCAGTTCCCTCCCGGGATATTGGCCCTACGAGCAGTACTTC | . | 16 | TRBV11-2 | . | TRBJ2-7
CASRTGANTGELFF | TGTGCCAGCAGAACGGGAGCGAACACCGGGGAGCTGTTTTTT | few | 14 | TRBV12-3/TRBV12-4 | . | TRBJ2-2
CASSFGRGEQFF | TGTGCCAGCAGCTTCGGGCGTGGTGAGCAGTTCTTC | few | 12 | TRBV5-4 | . | TRBJ2-1
CASSPNLNAARRGETHYF | TGTGCCAGCAGCCCAAATCTCAACGCGGCACGGAGAGGAGAGACCCATTACTTC | . | 18 | TRBV6-5 | . | TRBJ2-5
CAGSSQLADEQFF | TGTGCCGGCAGCTCACAACTAGCGGACGAGCAGTTTTTC | . | 13 | TRBV11-2 | TRBD2 | TRBJ2-1
CASSLNFGDGYTF | TGTGCCAGCAGTTTAAATTTCGGGGATGGCTACACCTTC | many | 13 | TRBV12-3/TRBV12-4 | . | TRBJ1-2
CASLGPRLASNQPQHF | TGTGCCAGCCTTGGCCCCAGACTGGCTAGCAATCAGCCCCAGCATTTT | . | 16 | TRBV28 | . | TRBJ1-5
CASSLGGGLEQYF | TGTGCCAGCAGCTTAGGGGGGGGTTTGGAGCAGTACTTC | many | 13 | TRBV11-2 | TRBD2 | TRBJ2-7
CACNVGGSYNEQFF | TGTGCCTGCAATGTAGGCGGCTCCTACAATGAGCAGTTCTTC | . | 14 | TRBV28 | . | TRBJ2-1
CASSPKSGGGKQYF | TGTGCCAGCAGCCCCAAATCGGGCGGAGGAAAGCAGTACTTC | . | 14 | TRBV7-8 | . | TRBJ2-5
CAGREGSYGYTF | TGTGCAGGCAGGGAGGGCAGCTATGGCTACACCTTC | . | 12 | TRBV6-2/TRBV6-3 | . | TRBJ1-2
CASSSTSGSQGTQYF | TGTGCCAGCAGCTCTACTAGCGGAAGCCAGGGGACCCAGTACTTC | . | 15 | TRBV5-4 | TRBD2 | TRBJ2-5
CASSLGVSSNKQFF | TGTGCCAGTAGCTTAGGCGTCTCGAGCAATAAGCAGTTCTTC | . | 14 | TRBV11-3 | . | TRBJ2-1
CASSYYTTGELFF | TGTGCCAGCAGCTACTACACCACCGGGGAGCTGTTTTTT | few | 13 | TRBV7-8 | . | TRBJ2-2
CASRARLGSSTDTQYF | TGTGCCAGCAGGGCGCGACTAGGGTCCAGTACAGATACGCAGTATTTT | . | 16 | TRBV6-5 | . | TRBJ2-3
CATATSGSARANVLTF | TGTGCCACCGCGACTAGCGGGAGTGCAAGGGCCAACGTCCTGACTTTC | many | 16 | TRBV6-2/TRBV6-3 | TRBD2 | TRBJ2-6
CANSQGYQRDVEDTQYF | TGTGCCAACAGCCAAGGGTATCAACGGGATGTGGAAGATACGCAGTATTTT | . | 17 | TRBV4-2 | . | TRBJ2-3
CASSIDRVSYNEQFF | TGTGCCAGCAGCATAGACAGGGTGAGTTACAATGAGCAGTTCTTC | many | 15 | TRBV11-2 | TRBD1 | TRBJ2-1
CASSQFRVLETQYF | TGCGCCAGCAGCCAATTTCGGGTTCTCGAGACCCAGTACTTC | . | 14 | TRBV4-3 | . | TRBJ2-5